This TCR beta chain was obtained from a study of blood T cell repertoires in COVID-19. Study as a whole: Collection of acute and convalescent COVID-19 samples took place in the United States, Italy and Spain. Sources were T cells, B-cell-depleted T cells, or PBMCs; the material itself was cDNA or gDNA.

Authors' data handling: Amplification from reference gene primers served as the basis for estimated nucleated cell counts. Sequencing used immunoSEQ multiplex PCR; TCRdb keeps in-frame clones, though not all of them. V, J and clone size reflect that table, while D and trimming were determined from the DNA. There are a few hundred thousand clones in the sample; about nine tenths occur only once, and roughly 6.3% lies in the top ten. This TCR was recovered from a man in his sixties with acute or convalescent COVID-19. Sequences were obtained from peripheral blood.

The CDR3 DNA is TGTGCCAGCAAACAGGGCGCGAACACCGGGGAGCTGTTTTTT. It is translated as CASKQGANTGELFF. The rearrangement joins TRBV28 to TRBJ2-2; D may be TRBD1 (6 bases). The V and J ends lost 7 bases and 0 bases respectively, with 9 bases between them. Germline CDR1 and CDR2: MDHEN and SYDVKM. The CDR3 contains 14 residues.